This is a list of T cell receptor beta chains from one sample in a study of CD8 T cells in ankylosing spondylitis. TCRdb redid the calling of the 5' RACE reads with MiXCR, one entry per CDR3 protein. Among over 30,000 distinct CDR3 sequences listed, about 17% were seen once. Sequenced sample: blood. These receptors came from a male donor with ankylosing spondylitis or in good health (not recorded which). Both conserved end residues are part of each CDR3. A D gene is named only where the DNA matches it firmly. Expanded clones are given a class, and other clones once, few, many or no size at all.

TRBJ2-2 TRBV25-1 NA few CASSAIQGSTGELFF TGTGCCAGCAGTGCTATCCAGGGATCTACCGGGGAGCTGTTTTTT
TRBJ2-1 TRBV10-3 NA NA CAIRGGGSYNEQFF TGTGCCATCAGGGGGGGAGGCTCCTACAATGAGCAGTTCTTC
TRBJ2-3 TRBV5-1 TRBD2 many CASSGTSGNTDTQYF TGCGCCAGCAGCGGGACTAGCGGCAACACAGATACGCAGTATTTT
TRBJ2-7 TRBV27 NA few CASRWGGEQYF TGTGCCAGCAGGTGGGGTGGCGAGCAGTACTTC
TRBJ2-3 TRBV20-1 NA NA CSARPPGIVRDTQYF TGCAGTGCTAGACCCCCAGGAATAGTACGAGATACGCAGTATTTT
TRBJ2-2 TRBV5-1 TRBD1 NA CASSLDRGPNTGELFF TGCGCCAGCAGCCTAGACAGGGGTCCGAACACCGGGGAGCTGTTTTTT
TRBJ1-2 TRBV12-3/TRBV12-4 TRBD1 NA CASSPQGASGYTF TGTGCCAGCAGTCCTCAGGGGGCATCCGGCTACACCTTC
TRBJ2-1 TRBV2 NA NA CASRQLVVKYNEQFF TGTGCCAGCAGGCAACTAGTAGTTAAATACAATGAGCAGTTCTTC
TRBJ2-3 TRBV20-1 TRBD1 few CSATEGTGADTQYF TGCAGTGCAACCGAAGGGACAGGCGCAGATACGCAGTATTTT
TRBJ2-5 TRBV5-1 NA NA CASSLTTVKETQYF TGCGCCAGCAGCTTAACGACTGTTAAAGAGACCCAGTACTTC
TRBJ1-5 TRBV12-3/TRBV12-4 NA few CASTRNSNQPQHF TGTGCCAGCACTCGTAATAGCAATCAGCCCCAGCATTTT
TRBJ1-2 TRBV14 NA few CASSQASYGYTF TGTGCCAGCAGCCAAGCGAGCTATGGCTACACCTTC
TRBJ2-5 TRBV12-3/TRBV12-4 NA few CASSSATLQETQYF TGTGCCAGCAGCTCCGCCACGCTCCAAGAGACCCAGTACTTC
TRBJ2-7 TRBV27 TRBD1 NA CASRRRDRESYEQYF TGTGCCAGCAGAAGACGGGACAGGGAATCGTACGAGCAGTACTTC
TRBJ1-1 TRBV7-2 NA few CASSKKLRGWTEAFF TGTGCCAGCAGCAAGAAGTTGAGGGGGTGGACTGAAGCTTTCTTT
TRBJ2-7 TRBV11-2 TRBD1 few CASSLRSQGASQSEQYF TGTGCCAGCAGCTTAAGATCCCAGGGGGCTAGTCAGTCCGAGCAGTACTTC
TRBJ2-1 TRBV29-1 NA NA CSVELAGSSYNEQFF TGCAGCGTTGAATTGGCGGGGAGCTCCTACAATGAGCAGTTCTTC
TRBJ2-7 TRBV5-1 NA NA CASSLSSYEQYF TGCGCCAGCAGCTTAAGCTCCTACGAGCAGTACTTC